These 13 T cell receptor beta chains came from one sample sequenced in a study of T cells in Graves' hyperthyroidism and ophthalmopathy. Researchers took RNA transcripts and amplified the TCR beta CDR3 regions from them. HTBI primers were employed in a first-round RT-PCR of the TCR CDR3. TCRdb reprocessed the multiplex PCR reads via MiXCR and lists one record per CDR3 protein. Among 400,000 to 500,000 distinct CDR3 sequences, over 12% were seen once, and the ten largest hold over 10%. The sequenced sample consisted of blood. These receptors were collected from a young man with Graves' ophthalmopathy.

A few counts support this clonotype. This chain connects TRBV7-9 to TRBJ2-2; perhaps D is TRBD1 or TRBD2 (7 bases each). Germline V gene data show CDR1 as SEHNR and CDR2 as FQNEAQ (reference sequence). Trimming removed 5 bases at V and 2 bases at J, with 15 bases between. The CDR3 has 16 amino acids. CDR3 DNA sequence: TGTGCCAGCAGCGTCAACAGGGGACTAAACACCGGGGAGCTGTTTTTT. Residues: CASSVNRGLNTGELFF.

This chain joins TRBV9 and TRBJ1-3, with D maybe TRBD1 (6 bases). V dropped 0 bases and J dropped 0 bases, with 16 bases sitting between them. The CDR3 is 18 amino acids. The germline CDR1 and CDR2 sequences are SGDLS and YYNGEE. The CDR3 is CASSVARTVRSSGNTIYF. The CDR3 bases are TGTGCCAGCAGCGTAGCACGGACAGTCCGGAGCTCTGGAAACACCATATATTTT.

This clonotype was detected many times. The chain is built from TRBV20-1 and TRBJ1-2; D uncertain. V was trimmed by 3 bases and J by 4 bases, leaving 12 bases between them. From germline, CDR1 is DFQATT and CDR2 SNEGSKA (reference sequence). CDR3 length: 13 amino acids. For the CDR3, the DNA is TGCAGTGCTAGCGAAGTCTGGCCCTATGGCTACACCTTC. Residues: CSASEVWPYGYTF.

This clonotype was recorded a few times. The chain uses TRBV11-2 and TRBJ2-3; 13 nucleotides agree with TRBD2. The CDR3 covers 15 residues. Germline assignment: CDR1 SGHAT and CDR2 FQNNGV. V lost 5 bases, J lost 6 bases, and 5 bases stayed unmatched. The CDR3 sequence: CASSQGTSGKDTQYF. In DNA, the CDR3 is TGTGCCAGCAGCCAAGGGACTAGCGGGAAGGATACGCAGTATTTT.

This clonotype was recorded many times. The chain combines TRBV11-1 with TRBJ1-1; D remains unclear. V was clipped by 8 bases and J by 0 bases, with 19 bases between them. Germline CDR1 SGHAT, CDR2 FQDESV (reference sequence). This CDR3 has 16 amino acids. The CDR3 region has the DNA TGTGCCAGCGCACCACGGACGGAGTCCATGAACACTGAAGCTTTCTTT. Amino acid sequence: CASAPRTESMNTEAFF.

This clonotype was counted many times. The rearrangement joins TRBV6-6 to TRBJ1-2, with TRBD1 as a possible D gene (6 bases). The CDR3 contains 14 residues. Deletions cut 4 bases from V and 5 bases from J, with 14 bases between. Germline loops: CDR1 MNHNY, CDR2 SVGAGI (reference sequence). The CDR3 reads CASSSHRDRYGYTF. For the CDR3, the DNA is TGTGCCAGCAGTTCCCACAGGGACCGATATGGCTACACCTTC.

This clonotype was recorded at least ten times. This chain uses TRBV27 with TRBJ2-7; D may be TRBD1 (5 bases). This CDR3 is 13 amino acids long. Germline CDR1 is MNHEY and CDR2 is SMNVEV (reference sequence). Trimming removed 6 bases at V and 0 bases at J, with 9 bases between. CDR3 amino acids: CASRTVGSYEQYF. In nucleotides, the CDR3 is TGTGCCAGCAGGACAGTTGGCTCCTACGAGCAGTACTTC.

This clonotype was recorded many times. The rearrangement joins TRBV19 to TRBJ1-5, with D unclear. Per germline, CDR1 LNHDA and CDR2 SQIVND (reference sequence). V was clipped by 3 bases and J by 3 bases, with 9 bases between them. This CDR3 contains 14 residues. The CDR3, as DNA: TGTGCCAGTAGTATGGTTAGGGACAATCAGCCCCAGCATTTT. Its translation is CASSMVRDNQPQHF.

This clonotype was picked up many times. This rearrangement joins TRBV6-1 to TRBJ1-2; TRBD1 matches 8 bases. Germline V gene lookup returns CDR1 MNHNS and CDR2 SASEGT. The length of the CDR3 is 16 residues. J gave up 0 bases and V 8 bases, and 11 bases lay outside the gene matches. The CDR3 sequence: CASGRTGILANYGYTF. The CDR3 DNA is TGTGCCAGCGGACGGACAGGGATCTTAGCTAACTATGGCTACACCTTC.

The sample holds many counts of this clonotype. This chain joins TRBV20-1 and TRBJ2-7, with 7 bases fitting TRBD1. CDR1 is DFQATT, CDR2 SNEGSKA, per germline (reference sequence). The CDR3 extends over 15 amino acids. Unmatched junction bases numbered 15, after V lost 6 bases and J lost 4 bases. The CDR3 DNA sequence: TGCAGTGCCAATACTCCGGGACAGCTTTCGTACGAGCAGTACTTC. It encodes CSANTPGQLSYEQYF.

This clonotype was detected only a few times. The V call is TRBV24-1, the J call TRBJ2-1; D unresolved. Trimming pared 3 bases from V and 6 bases from J, leaving 17 bases between. Germline V gives CDR1 KGHDR, CDR2 SFDVKD. The length of the CDR3 is 16 residues. The CDR3 DNA reads as TGTGCCACCAGTGATCCCCCCCGGTCTGGGTCCAATGAGCAGTTCTTC. Encoded protein: CATSDPPRSGSNEQFF.

This clonotype has at least ten counts. V usage is TRBV7-9 and J usage is TRBJ2-7; TRBD1 might be the D (6 bases). V gave up 5 bases and J gave up 2 bases, with 10 bases separating them. CDR3 length equals 13 residues. Germline V gene lookup returns CDR1 SEHNR and CDR2 FQNEAQ (reference sequence). CDR3 sequence (DNA): TGTGCCAGCAGCGGGACACCCACCTACGAGCAGTACTTC. Its translation: CASSGTPTYEQYF.

This clonotype was observed many times. The chain carries TRBV5-1 and TRBJ2-7; 10 nucleotides align to TRBD2. The trim removed 0 bases at V and 5 bases at J, leaving 5 bases unmatched. The CDR3 contains 15 residues. Germline CDR1 is SGHRS and CDR2 is YFSETQ. As DNA, the CDR3 is TGCGCCAGCAGCTTGGATCCTAGCGGGAGCAACGAGCAGTACTTC. Translation gives CASSLDPSGSNEQYF. Supplemented by reference TRBV5-1 and TRBJ2-7, the full variable domain reads KAGVTQTPRYLIKTRGQQVTLSCSPISGHRSVSWYQQTPGQGLQFLFEYFSETQRNKGNFPGRFSGRQFSNSRSEMNVSTLELGDSALYLCASSLDPSGSNEQYFGPGTRLTVT.